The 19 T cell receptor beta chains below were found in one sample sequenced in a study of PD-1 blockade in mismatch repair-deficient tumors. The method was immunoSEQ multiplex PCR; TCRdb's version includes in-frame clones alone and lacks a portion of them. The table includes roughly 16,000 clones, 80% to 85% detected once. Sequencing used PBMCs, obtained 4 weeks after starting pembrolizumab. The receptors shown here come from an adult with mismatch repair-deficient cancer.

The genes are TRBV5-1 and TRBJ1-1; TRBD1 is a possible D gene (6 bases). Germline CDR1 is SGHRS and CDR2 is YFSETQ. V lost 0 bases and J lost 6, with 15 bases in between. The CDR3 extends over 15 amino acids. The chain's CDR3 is CASSLEGGREAEAFF. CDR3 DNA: TGCGCCAGCAGCTTGGAGGGGGGGCGCGAGGCTGAAGCTTTCTTT.

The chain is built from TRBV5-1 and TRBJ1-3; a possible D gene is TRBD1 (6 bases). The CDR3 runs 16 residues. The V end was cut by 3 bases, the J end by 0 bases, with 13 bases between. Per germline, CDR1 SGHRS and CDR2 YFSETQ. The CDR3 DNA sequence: TGCGCCAGCAGCTCCGGGGACACTTACTCTGGAAACACCATATATTTT. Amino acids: CASSSGDTYSGNTIYF.

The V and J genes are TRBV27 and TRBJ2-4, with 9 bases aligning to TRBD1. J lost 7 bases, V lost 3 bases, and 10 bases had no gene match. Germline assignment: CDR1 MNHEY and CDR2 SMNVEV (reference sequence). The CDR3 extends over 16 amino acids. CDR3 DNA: TGTGCCAGCAGTTTCGGAGAACAGGGGGCTTTGAACATTCAGTACTTC. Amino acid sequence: CASSFGEQGALNIQYF.

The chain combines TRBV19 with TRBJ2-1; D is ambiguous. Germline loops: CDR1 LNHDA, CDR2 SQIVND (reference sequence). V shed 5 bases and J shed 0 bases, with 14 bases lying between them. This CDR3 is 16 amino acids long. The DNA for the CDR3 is TGTGCCAGTAGTGTTACCGGGTCTAACTCCTACAATGAGCAGTTCTTC. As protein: CASSVTGSNSYNEQFF.

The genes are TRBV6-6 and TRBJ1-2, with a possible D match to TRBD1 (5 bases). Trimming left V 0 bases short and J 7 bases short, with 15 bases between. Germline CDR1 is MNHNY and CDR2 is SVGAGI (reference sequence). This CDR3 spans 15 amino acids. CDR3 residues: CASSYSIQAFGGYTF. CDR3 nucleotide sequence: TGTGCCAGCAGTTACTCGATACAGGCTTTTGGTGGCTACACCTTC.

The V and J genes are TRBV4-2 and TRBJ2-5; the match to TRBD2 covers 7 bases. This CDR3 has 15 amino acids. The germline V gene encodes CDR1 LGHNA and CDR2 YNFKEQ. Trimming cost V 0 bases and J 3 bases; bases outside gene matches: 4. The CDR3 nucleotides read TGTGCCAGCAGCCAAGACACGAGCGGGAAAGAGACCCAGTACTTC. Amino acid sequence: CASSQDTSGKETQYF.

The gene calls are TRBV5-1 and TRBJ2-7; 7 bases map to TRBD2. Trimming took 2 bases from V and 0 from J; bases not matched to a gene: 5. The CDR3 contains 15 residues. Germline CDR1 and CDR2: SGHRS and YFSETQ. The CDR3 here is CASSLDGRSSYEQYF. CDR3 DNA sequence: TGCGCCAGCAGCTTAGACGGGAGGAGCTCCTACGAGCAGTACTTC.

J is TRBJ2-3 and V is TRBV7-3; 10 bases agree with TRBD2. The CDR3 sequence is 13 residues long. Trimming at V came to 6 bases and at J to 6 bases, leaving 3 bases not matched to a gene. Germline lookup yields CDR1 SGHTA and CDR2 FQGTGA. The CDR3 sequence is CASRLAGTDTQYF. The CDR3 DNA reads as TGTGCCAGCAGACTAGCGGGAACCGATACGCAGTATTTT. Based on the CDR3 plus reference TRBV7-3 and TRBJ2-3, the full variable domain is GAGVSQTPSNKVTEKGKYVELRCDPISGHTALYWYRQSLGQGPEFLIYFQGTGAADDSGLPNDRFFAVRPEGSVSTLKIQRTERGDSAVYLCASRLAGTDTQYFGPGTRLTVL.

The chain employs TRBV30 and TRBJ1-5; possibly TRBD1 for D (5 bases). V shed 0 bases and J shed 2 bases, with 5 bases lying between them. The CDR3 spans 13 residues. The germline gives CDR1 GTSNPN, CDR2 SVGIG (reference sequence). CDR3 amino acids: CAWSVQGNQPQHF. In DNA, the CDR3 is TGTGCCTGGAGTGTACAGGGCAATCAGCCCCAGCATTTT.

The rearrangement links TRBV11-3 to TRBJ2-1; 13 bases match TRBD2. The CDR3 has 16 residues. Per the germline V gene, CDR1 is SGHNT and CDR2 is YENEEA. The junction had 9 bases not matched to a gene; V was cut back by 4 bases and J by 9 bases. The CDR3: CASSSPGLAGFPEQFF. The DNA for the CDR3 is TGTGCCAGCAGCTCCCCGGGACTAGCGGGATTCCCTGAGCAGTTCTTC.

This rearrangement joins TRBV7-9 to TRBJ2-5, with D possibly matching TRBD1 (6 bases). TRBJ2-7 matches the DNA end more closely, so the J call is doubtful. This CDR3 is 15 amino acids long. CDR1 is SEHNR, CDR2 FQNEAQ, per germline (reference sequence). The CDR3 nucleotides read TGTGCCAGCAGCTTAGAGGTTAAAGGGGGCTACGAGCAGTACTTC. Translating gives CASSLEVKGGYEQYF.

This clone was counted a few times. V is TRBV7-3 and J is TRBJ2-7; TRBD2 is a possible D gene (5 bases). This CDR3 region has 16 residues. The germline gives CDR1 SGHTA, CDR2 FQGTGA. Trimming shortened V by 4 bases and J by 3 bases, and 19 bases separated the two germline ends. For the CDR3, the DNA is TGTGCCAGCAGCTCTGAAGGAAGGGAGAGCTTCTACGAGCAGTACTTC. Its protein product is CASSSEGRESFYEQYF.

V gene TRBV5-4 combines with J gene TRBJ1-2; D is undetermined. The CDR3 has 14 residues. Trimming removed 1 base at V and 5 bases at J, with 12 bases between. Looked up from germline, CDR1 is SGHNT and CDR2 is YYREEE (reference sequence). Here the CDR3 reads CASSLMEAGYGYTF. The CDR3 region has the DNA TGTGCCAGCAGCTTGATGGAGGCAGGTTATGGCTACACCTTC.

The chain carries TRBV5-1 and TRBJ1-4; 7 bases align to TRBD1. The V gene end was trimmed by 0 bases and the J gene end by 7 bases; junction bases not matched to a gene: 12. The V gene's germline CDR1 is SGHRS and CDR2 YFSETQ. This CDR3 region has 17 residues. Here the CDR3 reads CASSLDPKTGSTEKLFF. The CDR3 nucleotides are TGCGCCAGCAGCTTGGACCCCAAGACAGGGAGCACTGAAAAACTGTTTTTT.

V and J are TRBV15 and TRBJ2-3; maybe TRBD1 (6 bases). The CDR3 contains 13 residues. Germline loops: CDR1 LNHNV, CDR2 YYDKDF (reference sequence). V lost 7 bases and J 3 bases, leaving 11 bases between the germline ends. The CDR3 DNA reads TGTGCCACCAAACTCACAGGGACAGATACGCAGTATTTT. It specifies CATKLTGTDTQYF.

CDR3 loop: CASSLGLWGGVYNEQFF. The CDR3 bases are TGTGCCAGCAGCCTAGGGTTATGGGGCGGGGTATACAATGAGCAGTTCTTC. The chain recombines TRBV11-1 with TRBJ2-1; TRBD2 is a possible D gene (6 bases). The germline V gene has CDR1 SGHAT and CDR2 FQDESV (reference sequence). CDR3 length: 17 amino acids. V lost 5 bases and J lost 4, with 21 bases in between.

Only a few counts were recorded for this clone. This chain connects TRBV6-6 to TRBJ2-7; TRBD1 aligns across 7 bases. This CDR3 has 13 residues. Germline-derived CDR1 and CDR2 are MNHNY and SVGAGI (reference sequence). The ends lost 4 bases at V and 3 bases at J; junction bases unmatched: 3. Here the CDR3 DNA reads TGTGCCAGCAGTTTGGGACAGAACTACGAGCAGTACTTC. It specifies CASSLGQNYEQYF.

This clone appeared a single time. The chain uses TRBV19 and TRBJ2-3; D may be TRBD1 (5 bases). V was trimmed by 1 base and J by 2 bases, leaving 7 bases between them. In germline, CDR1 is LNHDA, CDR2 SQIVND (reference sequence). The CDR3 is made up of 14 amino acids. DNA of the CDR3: TGTGCCAGTAGTATAGGACAGAACACAGATACGCAGTATTTT. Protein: CASSIGQNTDTQYF.

DNA of the CDR3: TGTGCCATCAGTGAGGCGACAGGGATGGACACTGAAGCTTTCTTT. Its translation: CAISEATGMDTEAFF. The gene calls are TRBV10-3 and TRBJ1-1; TRBD1 matches at 7 bases. Germline assignment: CDR1 ENHRY and CDR2 SYGVKD. This CDR3 has 15 amino acids. Trimming took 2 bases from V and 3 from J; bases not matched to a gene: 6.